Below, 4 T cell receptor beta chains from the same sample are listed, as sequenced in a study of identical twins. TCRdb itself ran the 5' RACE reads through MiXCR, one entry per CDR3 protein. The table records about 530,000 distinct CDR3 sequences, 13% to 15% of them present only once. The same specimen was also included in a second study, on yellow fever vaccine responses in identical twins.

Sequenced: CD4+ T cells sorted from blood. The receptors come from a woman younger than 35 in good health.

The V and J genes are TRBV29-1 and TRBJ1-5; possibly TRBD1 for D (5 bases). In germline, CDR1 is SQVTM, CDR2 ANQGSEA. The ends were cut back, 2 bases at V and 7 bases at J, with 15 bases in the middle. The CDR3 sequence is 14 residues long. CDR3 residues: CSVEILAGWQPQHF. CDR3 nucleotides: TGCAGCGTTGAAATTTTAGCAGGGTGGCAGCCCCAGCATTTT.

The gene calls are TRBV6-1 and TRBJ1-1; D not certain. The CDR3 spans 14 residues. V lost 6 bases to trimming and J lost 1 base, with 12 bases between them. Germline assignment: CDR1 MNHNS and CDR2 SASEGT. CDR3 nucleotides: TGTGCCAGCAGATTGGGGATAGGGAACACTGAAGCTTTCTTT. Encoded protein: CASRLGIGNTEAFF.

This clonotype was seen ten or more times. The chain links TRBV7-9 to TRBJ2-2, with TRBD1 as a possible D gene (6 bases). The CDR3 runs 14 residues. Per the germline V gene, CDR1 is SEHNR and CDR2 is FQNEAQ (reference sequence). V gave up 3 bases and J gave up 2 bases, with 7 bases separating them. The CDR3 DNA reads as TGTGCCAGCAGCTTGGACAGTAACACCGGGGAGCTGTTTTTT. This translates into CASSLDSNTGELFF.

This clonotype was seen only a few times. The rearrangement joins TRBV28 to TRBJ1-1; TRBD1 might be the D (5 bases). The V gene's germline CDR1 is MDHEN and CDR2 SYDVKM. This CDR3 comprises 15 residues. V was clipped by 1 base and J by 6 bases, with 15 bases between them. Here the CDR3 reads CASSLFGARRAEAFF. The CDR3 DNA reads TGTGCCAGCAGTTTATTCGGGGCCCGACGGGCTGAAGCTTTCTTT.